This TCR beta chain emerged from a study of tumor-infiltrating lymphocytes in primary liver carcinoma. From roughly 0.55 ug of total RNA, TCR beta-specific cDNA was reverse-transcribed using a constant-region primer. Libraries covering TCR beta were generated through three nested multiplex PCR rounds (using a slightly modified ARM-PCR). The first two PCR rounds, approximately 10 cycles each, used TRBV1-TRBV30 forward primers and a C-beta reverse primer. TCRdb re-analysed the multiplex PCR reads in MiXCR, keeping a single row per CDR3 protein. The sample lists around 190,000 distinct CDR3 sequences, approximately 86% occurring once. Concerning this clonotype itself: The junction differs from germline at one of its ends, possibly a read error.

The length of the CDR3 is 13 residues. Germline V CDR1 and CDR2: SQVTM, ANQGSEA. Total RNA and DNA came together from about 19-30 mg of bulk tissue without cell sorting. This sequence joins TRBV29-1 and TRBJ2-2; the D gene is possibly TRBD1 (6 bases). The receptor's source is a man in his forties with primary liver carcinoma and hepatitis B virus infection. The sample was tumor tissue from primary liver carcinoma. The DNA for the CDR3 is TGCAGCGTTTATACAGGGAACACTGGGGAGCCGTTTTTT. Translation: CSVYTGNTGEPFF.